Listed here are 5 T cell receptor beta chains from one sample, sequenced in a study of regulatory T cells in long-lasting Graves disease. The sample's time point: persistent/refractory GD, antithyroid drugs over 5 years with positive TRAb. The TCR library used RNA extracted from PBMCs. TCR beta libraries were built with iRepertoire HTBI primers and Arm-PCR of CDR3 regions. TCRdb processed the multiplex PCR reads anew with MiXCR; each CDR3 protein has one entry. This sample yields 310,000 or so distinct CDR3 sequences, of which roughly a fifth are seen a single time; 25% to 35% belongs to the top ten. Source: peripheral blood mononuclear cells (PBMCs), taken when the disease was refractory, from a patient treated with antithyroid drugs. These receptors originate from a female donor with Graves disease.

This clonotype has ten or more counts. The chain couples TRBV12-5 to TRBJ1-1; D call uncertain. Trimming removed 6 bases at V and 12 bases at J, with 11 bases between. Germline values: CDR1 LGHNT, CDR2 FRNRAP. The CDR3 totals 10 residues. The CDR3 is CASGIIKTFF. The CDR3 nucleotides read TGTGCTAGTGGAATAATAAAAACTTTCTTT.

The chain employs TRBV28 and TRBJ1-4, with TRBD1 matching over 7 bases. V was clipped by 5 bases and J by 4 bases; unmatched bases: 7. This CDR3 has 15 amino acids. CDR1 and CDR2 (germline): MDHEN, SYDVKM. CDR3 protein: CASSGWTGRNEKLFF. The CDR3 DNA reads TGTGCCAGCAGTGGGTGGACAGGACGTAATGAAAAACTGTTTTTT.

This chain joins TRBV7-9 and TRBJ1-1; 9 nucleotides match TRBD1. Trimming removed 5 bases from V and 1 base from J; junction bases left unmatched: 8. There are 16 residues in the CDR3. Looked up from germline, CDR1 is SEHNR and CDR2 is FQNEAQ (reference sequence). The CDR3, as DNA: TGTGCCAGCAGCGAGTCCGGGACAGGGACGAACACTGAAGCTTTCTTT. It specifies CASSESGTGTNTEAFF.

This clonotype was found once. The V gene is TRBV20-1, the J gene TRBJ2-6; D may be TRBD1 or TRBD2 (6 bases each). The CDR3 loop spans 19 amino acids. The germline V and J ends were trimmed by 3 bases and 0 bases, with 21 bases remaining between them. Germline-derived CDR1 and CDR2 are DFQATT and SNEGSKA (reference sequence). Here the CDR3 reads CSARARGGGTISGANVLTF. For the CDR3, the DNA is TGCAGTGCTAGGGCCCGAGGTGGGGGGACAATCTCTGGGGCCAACGTCCTGACTTTC.

In this sample, this clonotype turned up once. The chain links TRBV4-3 to TRBJ2-2; D unclear. V gave up 1 base and J gave up 8 bases, with 11 bases separating them. The CDR3 is made up of 14 amino acids. The germline gives CDR1 LGHNA, CDR2 YSLEER. The CDR3 is CASSQVGVGGELFF. CDR3 DNA: TGCGCCAGCAGCCAAGTTGGGGTTGGGGGGGAGCTGTTTTTT.